This entry is about one T cell receptor (beta chain). This clonotype was detected a few times. The clone's antigen remains unknown. The record has no base qualities; no much larger clone is one base away. The germline V gene (reference sequence) sets CDR1 to SGHKS and CDR2 to YYEKEE. Trimming costs V 1 base and J 3 bases, and their ends lie 16 bases apart. The CDR3 has 16 amino acids, counting the end cysteine and phenylalanine. Of all the DNA, just the CDR3 is kept, 48 bases in frame from base 1. This record belongs to a study of response to subunit inactivated influenza vaccine (dated 2018 in TCRdb). Turning to the overall study: Deep quantitative T cell receptor repertoire profiling was used in the study to track responses to a trivalent subunit inactivated influenza vaccine. Broader findings and caveats from the paper: It was suggested by the authors that each seasonal influenza vaccination may recruit only a limited number of new T cells.

Receptor amplification or capture employed RT-PCR. The data were produced on an Illumina HiSeq 2500. TCRdb reran the public reads through fastp at Q25 and MiXCR, keeping productive beta chains. CDR3 protein duplicates are merged, each entry listing the most common genes and DNA. This sample lists roughly 790,000 distinct CDR3 sequences; about 20% were detected once. Roughly 10% of the sample is held by the ten biggest clonotypes. The receptor comes from a man over 45 who received an inactivated influenza vaccine. Donor details come from another sample of the same person, matched by shared clones. The sequence joins TRBV5-5 to TRBJ2-5; TRBD2 is a possible D gene, resting on 6 matching bases. The specimen was PBMCs from blood, collected around 5 days after vaccination. The CDR3 protein sequence reads: CASSLLKGGWEETQYF. The sequenced DNA is TGTGCCAGCAGCTTGTTGAAGGGAGGTTGGGAAGAGACCCAGTACTTC.